One sample yielded the 14 T cell receptor beta chains listed below, sequenced in a study of T cells in Graves' hyperthyroidism and ophthalmopathy. Amplification targeted TCR beta CDR3 regions from RNA transcripts. First-round RT-PCR targeting the TCR CDR3 was performed with the HTBI primer set. Each CDR3 protein gets one entry after TCRdb re-called the multiplex PCR reads with MiXCR. The repertoire consists of 340,000 or so distinct CDR3 sequences, with around a sixth occurring once and the leading ten covering roughly 31%. The specimen was blood. All receptors derive from a man between 25 and 39 years old with Graves' hyperthyroidism.

The chain links TRBV29-1 to TRBJ2-5; 10 bases match TRBD2. The CDR3 runs to 18 residues. Germline assignment: CDR1 SQVTM and CDR2 ANQGSEA. After removal of 1 base from V and 2 bases from J, the junction contained 13 bases not matched to a gene. The DNA for the CDR3 is TGCAGCGTTGAAGGACGCGGTACAGCGGGAGGGCAACAAGAGACCCAGTACTTC. Its translation: CSVEGRGTAGGQQETQYF. Filled out from reference TRBV29-1 and TRBJ2-5, the complete variable domain reads SAVISQKPSRDICQRGTSLTIQCQVDSQVTMMFWYRQQPGQSLTLIATANQGSEATYESGFVIDKFPISRPNLTFSTLTVSNMSPEDSSIYLCSVEGRGTAGGQQETQYFGPGTRLLVL.

This clonotype came up many times. The V gene is TRBV12-3 or TRBV12-4, the J gene TRBJ1-1; D gene ambiguous. The V gene lost 6 bases and the J gene lost 0 bases, with 14 bases spanning the gap. CDR3 length equals 15 residues. The CDR3 reads CASRISRHLNTEAFF. The CDR3 nucleotides read TGTGCCAGCAGGATAAGTCGTCACTTGAACACTGAAGCTTTCTTT.

This chain links TRBV4-1 with TRBJ2-7, with 13 nucleotides matching TRBD2. There are 16 residues in the CDR3. Trimming removed 3 bases from V and 2 bases from J; junction bases left unmatched: 4. Germline assignment: CDR1 MGHRA and CDR2 YSYEKL. The DNA of the CDR3 is TGCGCCAGCAGCCACCTTACTAGCGGGAGGGCCTACGAGCAGTACTTC. Its protein product is CASSHLTSGRAYEQYF.

This clonotype was detected only a few times. The chain joins TRBV30 to TRBJ1-1, with D unclear. The CDR3 loop spans 13 amino acids. V was clipped by 0 bases and J by 3 bases, with 8 bases between them. Germline V CDR1 and CDR2: GTSNPN, SVGIG (reference sequence). The CDR3 nucleotides are TGTGCCTGGAGTGTGGAGAGTTACACTGAAGCTTTCTTT. This codes for CAWSVESYTEAFF.

This clonotype was found many times. An end of the junction does not agree with germline; a read error may underlie this. V is TRBV11-2 and J is TRBJ2-3, with 10 bases lining up with TRBD2. Germline V CDR1 and CDR2: SGHAT, FQNNGV. The CDR3 length is 16 residues. CDR3 loop: CASSLDPSGSKDTQYF. CDR3 DNA: TGTGCCAGCAGCTTAGATCCTAGCGGGAGCAAAGATACGCAGTATTTT.

The table lists this clonotype with many counts. The rearrangement uses TRBV27 and TRBJ1-4; possibly TRBD1 for D (6 bases). The germline CDR1 and CDR2 sequences are MNHEY and SMNVEV (reference sequence). Trimming took 5 bases from V and 10 from J, leaving 20 bases between them. The CDR3 sequence is 15 residues long. The CDR3 region is CASSPISGVGRKLFF. The CDR3 DNA follows: TGTGCCAGCAGTCCAATCTCAGGGGTGGGACGAAAACTGTTTTTT. Drawing the rest from reference TRBV27 and TRBJ1-4, the complete variable domain is EAQVTQNPRYLITVTGKKLTVTCSQNMNHEYMSWYRQDPGLGLRQIYYSMNVEVTDKGDVPEGYKVSRKEKRNFPLILESPSPNQTSLYFCASSPISGVGRKLFFGSGTQLSVL.

The CDR3 DNA follows: TGCAGCGTTGAACGCCCAGGCGGTACCGGGGAGCTGTTTTTT. It encodes CSVERPGGTGELFF. V is TRBV29-1 and J is TRBJ2-2; D uncertain. The CDR3 spans 14 residues. V shed 2 bases and J shed 5 bases, with 12 bases lying between them. CDR1 SQVTM and CDR2 ANQGSEA come from the germline V gene.

This clonotype was observed a few times. The chain has TRBV29-1 and TRBJ2-7; either TRBD1 or TRBD2 may fit D (5 bases each). V lost 0 bases to trimming and J lost 1 base, with 13 bases between them. The CDR3 runs to 15 residues. The germline V gene encodes CDR1 SQVTM and CDR2 ANQGSEA. This chain's CDR3 is CSVEDQGPRSYEQYF. The DNA for the CDR3 is TGCAGCGTTGAAGATCAGGGACCCCGGTCCTACGAGCAGTACTTC.

The chain has TRBV24-1 and TRBJ2-3; 7 bases are a match to TRBD1. With V trimmed by 1 base and J by 4 bases, 10 bases remained unmatched. The CDR3 length is 17 residues. Germline assignment: CDR1 KGHDR and CDR2 SFDVKD. Here the CDR3 DNA reads TGTGCCACCAGTGATTTATTGGGGAAGGGGGCAGCAGATACGCAGTATTTT. Its protein is CATSDLLGKGAADTQYF.

This chain joins TRBV3-1 and TRBJ2-1; 8 nucleotides align to TRBD2. CDR3 length: 14 residues. V lost 4 bases, J lost 6 bases, and 5 bases stayed unmatched. The germline gives CDR1 LGHDT, CDR2 YNNKEL (reference sequence). DNA of the CDR3: TGTGCCAGCAGCCCAGGACTAGCCTCCAATGAGCAGTTCTTC. Translating it yields CASSPGLASNEQFF.

This clonotype occurred a few times. The chain uses TRBV28 and TRBJ2-1; 11 bases align to TRBD2. The junction had 7 bases not matched to a gene; V was cut back by 3 bases and J by 3 bases. CDR3 length: 17 residues. Germline lookup yields CDR1 MDHEN and CDR2 SYDVKM. DNA for the CDR3: TGTGCCAGCAGTTTGATAGCGGGAGGGCCAGACTACAATGAGCAGTTCTTC. This codes for CASSLIAGGPDYNEQFF.

A few counts support this clonotype. V usage is TRBV25-1 and J usage is TRBJ2-1, with D tentatively TRBD1 or TRBD2 (5 bases each). V lost 6 bases and J lost 8, with 14 bases in between. Germline V gives CDR1 MGHDK, CDR2 SYGVNS. The CDR3 has 13 amino acids. For the CDR3, the DNA is TGTGCCAGCAGATCTTCCGGGGACGATGAGCAGTTCTTC. Its protein is CASRSSGDDEQFF.

Many counts were recorded for this clonotype. This chain uses TRBV5-1 with TRBJ1-2; no definite D call. This CDR3 is built from 16 residues. V was shortened by 0 bases and J by 2 bases, with 14 bases between the two germline ends. Germline CDR1 SGHRS, CDR2 YFSETQ. As DNA, the CDR3 is TGCGCCAGCAGCTTGGACTTTTCGGAGGTCAACTATGGCTACACCTTC. Translation: CASSLDFSEVNYGYTF.

There are a few counts of this clonotype. The chain couples TRBV6-1 to TRBJ1-2; D gene unclear. The CDR3 is made up of 13 amino acids. Germline V gene data show CDR1 as MNHNS and CDR2 as SASEGT. Between the trimmed V and J ends, which lost 1 base and 3 bases, there was a span of 6 bases. The CDR3 DNA reads TGTGCCAGCAGTGAAGTAGGATACTATGGCTACACCTTC. Its translation is CASSEVGYYGYTF.